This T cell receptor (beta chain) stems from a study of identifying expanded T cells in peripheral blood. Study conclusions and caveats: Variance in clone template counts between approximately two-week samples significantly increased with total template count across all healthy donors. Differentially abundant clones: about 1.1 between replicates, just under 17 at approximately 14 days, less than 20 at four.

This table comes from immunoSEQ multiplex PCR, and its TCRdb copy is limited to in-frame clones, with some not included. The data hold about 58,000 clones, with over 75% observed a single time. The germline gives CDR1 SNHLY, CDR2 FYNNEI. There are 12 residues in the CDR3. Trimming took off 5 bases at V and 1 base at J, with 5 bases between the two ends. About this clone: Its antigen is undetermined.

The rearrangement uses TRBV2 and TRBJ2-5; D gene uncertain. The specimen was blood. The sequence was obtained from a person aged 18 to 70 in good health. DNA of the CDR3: TGTGCCAGCAGTCCCATCCAAGAGACCCAGTACTTC. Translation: CASSPIQETQYF.